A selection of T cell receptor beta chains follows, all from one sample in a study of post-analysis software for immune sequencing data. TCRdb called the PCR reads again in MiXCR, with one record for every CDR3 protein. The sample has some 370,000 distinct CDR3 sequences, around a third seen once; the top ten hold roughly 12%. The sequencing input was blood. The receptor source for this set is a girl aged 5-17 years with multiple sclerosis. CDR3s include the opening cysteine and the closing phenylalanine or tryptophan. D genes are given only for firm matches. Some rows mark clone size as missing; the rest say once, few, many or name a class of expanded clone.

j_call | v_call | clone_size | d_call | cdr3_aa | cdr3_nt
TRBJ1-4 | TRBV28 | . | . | CASSLGQSTNEKRFF | TGTGCCAGCAGTTTAGGCCAGTCAACTAATGAAAAACGGTTTTTT
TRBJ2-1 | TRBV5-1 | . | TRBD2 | CASSFTSGLAVEQFF | TGCGCCAGCAGCTTTACGTCGGGACTAGCCGTTGAGCAGTTCTTC
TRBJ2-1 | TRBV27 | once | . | CASSPQWGYDEQFF | TGTGCCAGCAGTCCCCAATGGGGGTACGATGAGCAGTTCTTC
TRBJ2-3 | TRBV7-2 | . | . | CASVTGRTDTQYF | TGTGCCAGCGTCACGGGGAGGACAGATACGCAGTATTTT
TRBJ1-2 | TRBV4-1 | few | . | CASSHFPTKEGYGYTF | TGCGCCAGCAGCCACTTTCCCACGAAGGAAGGCTATGGCTACACCTTC
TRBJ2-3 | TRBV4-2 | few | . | CASSQGSMDTQYF | TGTGCCAGCAGCCAAGGTTCCATGGATACGCAGTATTTT
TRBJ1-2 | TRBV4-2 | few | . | CASSQDRSGAENYGYTF | TGTGCCAGCAGCCAAGATAGGTCAGGGGCCGAGAACTATGGCTACACCTTC
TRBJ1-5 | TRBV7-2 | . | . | CASSLETGHNQPQHF | TGTGCCAGCAGCTTAGAAACAGGGCACAATCAGCCCCAGCATTTT
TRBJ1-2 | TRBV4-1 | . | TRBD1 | CASSQDMAGGGYTF | TGCGCCAGCAGCCAAGATATGGCAGGGGGAGGCTACACCTTC
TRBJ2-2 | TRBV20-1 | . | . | CSARGPKPNTGELFF | TGCAGTGCCCGTGGACCGAAACCGAACACCGGGGAGCTGTTTTTT
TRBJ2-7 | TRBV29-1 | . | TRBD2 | CSVVISGAYEQYF | TGCAGCGTTGTCATTAGCGGGGCATACGAGCAGTACTTC
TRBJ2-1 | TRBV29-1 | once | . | CRVGEQQYNEQFF | TGCAGGGTGGGGGAGCAACAATACAATGAGCAGTTCTTC
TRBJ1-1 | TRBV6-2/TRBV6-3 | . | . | CASSKVTPLSTEAFF | TGTGCCAGCTCGAAAGTGACCCCCTTGAGCACTGAAGCTTTCTTT
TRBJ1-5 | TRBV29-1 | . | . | CSASPGSNQPQHF | TGCAGCGCCTCTCCCGGGAGCAATCAGCCCCAGCATTTT
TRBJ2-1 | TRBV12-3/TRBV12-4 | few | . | CASSLAGLGYNEQFF | TGTGCCAGCAGTTTAGCGGGGCTCGGCTACAATGAGCAGTTCTTC
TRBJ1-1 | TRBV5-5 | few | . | CASSLGNENTEAFF | TGTGCCAGCAGCTTGGGCAACGAGAACACTGAAGCTTTCTTT
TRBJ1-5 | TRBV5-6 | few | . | CASSLVGSGQPQHF | TGTGCCAGCAGCTTGGTAGGGAGCGGTCAGCCCCAGCATTTT
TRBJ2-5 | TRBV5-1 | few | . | CASSPSASRGETQYF | TGCGCCAGCAGCCCCTCCGCTAGCCGGGGAGAGACCCAGTACTTC
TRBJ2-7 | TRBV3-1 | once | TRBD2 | CASSQDRAGLISYEQYF | TGTGCCAGCAGCCAGGATAGAGCGGGGTTGATCTCCTACGAGCAGTACTTC
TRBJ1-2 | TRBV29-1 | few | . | CSVDRGDYGYTF | TGCAGCGTTGATCGGGGGGACTATGGCTACACCTTC
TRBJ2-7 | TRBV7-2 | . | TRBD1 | CASSPQGLYEQYF | TGTGCCAGCAGCCCACAGGGGCTCTACGAGCAGTACTTC
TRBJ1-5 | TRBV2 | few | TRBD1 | CASCGEGALSNQPQHF | TGTGCCAGCTGCGGAGAGGGGGCATTAAGCAATCAGCCCCAGCATTTT
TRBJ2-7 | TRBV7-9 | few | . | CASSSSRYEQYF | TGTGCCAGCAGCTCCTCCCGGTACGAGCAGTACTTC
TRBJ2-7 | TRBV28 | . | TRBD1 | CASSLWDRRSYNEQYF | TGTGCCAGCAGTTTATGGGACAGGAGATCCTACAATGAGCAGTACTTC
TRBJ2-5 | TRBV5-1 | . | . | CASSPSLGQETQYF | TGCGCCAGCAGCCCAAGCTTAGGCCAAGAGACCCAGTACTTC
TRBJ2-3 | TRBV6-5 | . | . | CASKKVRLADTQYF | TGTGCCAGCAAAAAGGTTCGGTTGGCTGATACGCAGTATTTT
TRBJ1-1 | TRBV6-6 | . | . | CASSLNPGQGSFEAFF | TGTGCCAGCAGTCTAAACCCCGGACAAGGATCCTTTGAAGCTTTCTTT
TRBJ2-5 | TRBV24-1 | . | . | CATSDPIRTTQETQYF | TGTGCCACCAGTGACCCGATCAGGACTACCCAAGAGACCCAGTACTTC
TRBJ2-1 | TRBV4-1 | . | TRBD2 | CAGSRGVVVLAGVNSSYNEQFF | TGCGCCGGCAGCCGAGGGGTTGTTGTGCTAGCGGGGGTTAACAGCTCCTACAATGAGCAGTTCTTC
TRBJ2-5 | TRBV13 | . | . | CASSLGRVGEETQYF | TGTGCCAGCAGCTTGGGCAGGGTCGGGGAGGAGACCCAGTACTTC
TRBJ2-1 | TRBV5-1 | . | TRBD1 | CASSAGQGRPNEQFF | TGCGCCAGCAGCGCGGGACAGGGGAGACCCAATGAGCAGTTCTTC
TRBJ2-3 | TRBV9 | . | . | CASSVGHPSDTQYF | TGTGCCAGCAGCGTAGGACATCCCAGCGATACGCAGTATTTT
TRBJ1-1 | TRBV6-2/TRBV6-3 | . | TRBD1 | CASGLTGGRTEAFF | TGTGCCAGCGGATTGACAGGGGGCAGGACTGAAGCTTTCTTT